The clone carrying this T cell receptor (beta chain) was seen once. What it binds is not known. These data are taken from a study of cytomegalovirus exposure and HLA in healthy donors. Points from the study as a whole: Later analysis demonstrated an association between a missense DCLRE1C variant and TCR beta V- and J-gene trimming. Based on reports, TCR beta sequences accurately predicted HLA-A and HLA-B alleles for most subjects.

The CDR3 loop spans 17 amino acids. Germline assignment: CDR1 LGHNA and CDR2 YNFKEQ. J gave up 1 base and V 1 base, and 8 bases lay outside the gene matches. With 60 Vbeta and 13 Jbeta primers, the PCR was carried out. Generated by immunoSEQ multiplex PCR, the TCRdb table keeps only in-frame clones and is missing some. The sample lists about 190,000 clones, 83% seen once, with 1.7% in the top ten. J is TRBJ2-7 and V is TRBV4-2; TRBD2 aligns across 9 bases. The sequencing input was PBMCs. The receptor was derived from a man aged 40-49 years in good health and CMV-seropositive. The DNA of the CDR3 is TGTGCCAGCAGCCAAGGGGATGGTCTAGCGGGGTCCTACGAGCAGTACTTC. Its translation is CASSQGDGLAGSYEQYF.